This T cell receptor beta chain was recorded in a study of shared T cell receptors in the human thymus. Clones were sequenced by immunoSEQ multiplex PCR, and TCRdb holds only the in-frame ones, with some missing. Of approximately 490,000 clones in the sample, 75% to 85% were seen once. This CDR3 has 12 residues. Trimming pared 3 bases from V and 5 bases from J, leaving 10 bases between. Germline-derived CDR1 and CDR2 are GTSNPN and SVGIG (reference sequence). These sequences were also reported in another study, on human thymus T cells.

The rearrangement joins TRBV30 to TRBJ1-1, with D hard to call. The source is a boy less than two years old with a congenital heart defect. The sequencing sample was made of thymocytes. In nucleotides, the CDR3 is TGTGCCTGGAGCGGAGCGGGGACTGAAGCTTTCTTT. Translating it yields CAWSGAGTEAFF.